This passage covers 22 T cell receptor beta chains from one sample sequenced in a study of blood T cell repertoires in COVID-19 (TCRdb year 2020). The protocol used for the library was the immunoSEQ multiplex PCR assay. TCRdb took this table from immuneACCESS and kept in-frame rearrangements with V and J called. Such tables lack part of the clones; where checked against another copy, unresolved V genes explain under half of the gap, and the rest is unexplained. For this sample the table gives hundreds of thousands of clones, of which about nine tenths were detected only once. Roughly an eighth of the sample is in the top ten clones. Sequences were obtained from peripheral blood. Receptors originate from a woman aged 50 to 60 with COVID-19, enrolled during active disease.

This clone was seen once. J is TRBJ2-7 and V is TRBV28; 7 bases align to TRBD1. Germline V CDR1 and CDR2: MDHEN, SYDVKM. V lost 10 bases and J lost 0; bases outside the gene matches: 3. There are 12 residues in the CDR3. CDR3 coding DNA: TGTGCCACGAGGACAGGCTCCTACGAGCAGTACTTC. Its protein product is CATRTGSYEQYF.

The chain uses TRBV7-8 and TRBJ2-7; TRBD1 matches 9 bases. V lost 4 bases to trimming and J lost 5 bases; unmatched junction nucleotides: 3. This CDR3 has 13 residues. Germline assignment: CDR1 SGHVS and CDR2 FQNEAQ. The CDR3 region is CASSSGQGDEQYF. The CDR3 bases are TGTGCCAGCAGCTCGGGACAGGGTGACGAGCAGTACTTC. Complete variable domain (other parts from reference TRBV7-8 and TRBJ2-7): GAGVSQSPRYKVAKRGQDVALRCDPISGHVSLFWYQQALGQGPEFLTYFQNEAQLDKSGLPSDRFFAERPEGSVSTLKIQRTQQEDSAVYLCASSSGQGDEQYFGPGTRLTVT.

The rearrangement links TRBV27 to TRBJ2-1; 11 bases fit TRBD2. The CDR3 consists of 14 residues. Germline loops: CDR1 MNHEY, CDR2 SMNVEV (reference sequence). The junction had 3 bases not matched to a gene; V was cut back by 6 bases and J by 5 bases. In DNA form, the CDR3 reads TGTGCCAGCAGACTAGCGGGGGAGAACAATGAGCAGTTCTTC. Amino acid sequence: CASRLAGENNEQFF.

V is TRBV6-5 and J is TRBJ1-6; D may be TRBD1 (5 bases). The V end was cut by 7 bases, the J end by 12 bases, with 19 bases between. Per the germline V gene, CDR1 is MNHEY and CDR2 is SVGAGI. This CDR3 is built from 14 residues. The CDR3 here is CASIPPGWGGPLHF. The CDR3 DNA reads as TGTGCCAGCATTCCCCCCGGATGGGGCGGACCCCTCCACTTT.

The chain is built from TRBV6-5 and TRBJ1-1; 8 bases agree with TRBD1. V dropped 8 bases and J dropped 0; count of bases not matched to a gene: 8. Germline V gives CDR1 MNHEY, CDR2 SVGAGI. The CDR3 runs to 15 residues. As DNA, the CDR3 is TGTGCCAGCGACCGGGACAGGATTATGAACACTGAAGCTTTCTTT. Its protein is CASDRDRIMNTEAFF.

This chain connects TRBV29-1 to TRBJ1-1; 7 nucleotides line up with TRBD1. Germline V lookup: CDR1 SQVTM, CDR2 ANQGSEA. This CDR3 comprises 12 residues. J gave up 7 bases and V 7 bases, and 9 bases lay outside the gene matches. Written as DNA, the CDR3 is TGCAGCGCCCAATCGACAGGGTTTGAAGCTTTCTTT. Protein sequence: CSAQSTGFEAFF.

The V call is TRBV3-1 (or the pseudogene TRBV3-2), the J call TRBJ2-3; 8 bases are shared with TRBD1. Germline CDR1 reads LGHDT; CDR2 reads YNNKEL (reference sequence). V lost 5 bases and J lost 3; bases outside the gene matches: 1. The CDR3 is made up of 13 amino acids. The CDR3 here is CASSGQGTDTQYF. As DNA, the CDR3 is TGTGCCAGCAGCGGACAGGGAACAGATACGCAGTATTTT.

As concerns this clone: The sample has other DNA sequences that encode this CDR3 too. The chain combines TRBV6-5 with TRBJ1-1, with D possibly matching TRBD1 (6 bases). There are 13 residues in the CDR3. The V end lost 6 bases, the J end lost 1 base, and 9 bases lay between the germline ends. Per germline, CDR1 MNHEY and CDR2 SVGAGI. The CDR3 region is CASRRTENTEAFF. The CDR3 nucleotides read TGTGCCAGCAGACGGACAGAGAACACTGAAGCTTTCTTT.

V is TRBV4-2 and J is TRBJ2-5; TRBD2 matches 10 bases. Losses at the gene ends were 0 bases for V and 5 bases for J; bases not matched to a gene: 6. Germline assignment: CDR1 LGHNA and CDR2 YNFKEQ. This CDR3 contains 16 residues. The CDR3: CASSQEYSGGLETQYF. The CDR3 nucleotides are TGTGCCAGCAGCCAAGAGTATAGCGGGGGGCTCGAGACCCAGTACTTC.

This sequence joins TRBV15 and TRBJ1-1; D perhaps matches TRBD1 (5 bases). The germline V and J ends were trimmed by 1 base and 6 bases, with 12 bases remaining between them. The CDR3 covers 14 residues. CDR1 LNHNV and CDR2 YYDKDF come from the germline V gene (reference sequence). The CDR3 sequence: CATSRGGGPSEAFF. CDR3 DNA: TGTGCCACCAGCAGAGGGGGGGGTCCCTCTGAAGCTTTCTTT.

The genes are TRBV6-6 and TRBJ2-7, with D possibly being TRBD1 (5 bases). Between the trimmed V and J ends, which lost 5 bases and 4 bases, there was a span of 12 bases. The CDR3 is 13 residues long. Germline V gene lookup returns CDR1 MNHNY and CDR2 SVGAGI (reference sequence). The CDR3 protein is CASSRSQVYEQYF. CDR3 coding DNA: TGTGCCAGCAGTCGATCACAGGTTTACGAGCAGTACTTC.

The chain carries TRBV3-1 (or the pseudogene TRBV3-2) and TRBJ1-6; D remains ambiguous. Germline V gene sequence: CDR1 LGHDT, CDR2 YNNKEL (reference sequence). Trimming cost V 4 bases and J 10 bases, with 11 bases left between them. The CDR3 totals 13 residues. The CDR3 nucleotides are TGTGCCAGCAGCCCAACGCTCCGGTCACCCCTCCACTTT. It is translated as CASSPTLRSPLHF.

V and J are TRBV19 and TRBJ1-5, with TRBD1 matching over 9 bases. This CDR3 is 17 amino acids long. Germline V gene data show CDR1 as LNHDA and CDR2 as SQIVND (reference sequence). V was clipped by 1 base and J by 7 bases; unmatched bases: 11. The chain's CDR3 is CASSIVLDRGGGQPQHF. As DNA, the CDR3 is TGTGCCAGTAGTATAGTCTTGGACAGGGGAGGGGGACAGCCCCAGCATTTT.

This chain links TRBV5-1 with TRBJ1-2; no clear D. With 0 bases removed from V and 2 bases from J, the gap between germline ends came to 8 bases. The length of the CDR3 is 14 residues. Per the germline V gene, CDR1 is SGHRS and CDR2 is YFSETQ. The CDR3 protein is CASSLAPQNYGYTF. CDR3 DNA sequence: TGCGCCAGCAGCTTGGCCCCGCAGAACTATGGCTACACCTTC.

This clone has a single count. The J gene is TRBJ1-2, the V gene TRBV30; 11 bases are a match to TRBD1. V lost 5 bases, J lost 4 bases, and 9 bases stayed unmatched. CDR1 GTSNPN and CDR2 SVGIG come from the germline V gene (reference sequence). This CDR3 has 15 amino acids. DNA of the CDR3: TGTGCCTGGCAAAAGGACAGGGGGCCGGGCTATGGCTACACCTTC. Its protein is CAWQKDRGPGYGYTF.

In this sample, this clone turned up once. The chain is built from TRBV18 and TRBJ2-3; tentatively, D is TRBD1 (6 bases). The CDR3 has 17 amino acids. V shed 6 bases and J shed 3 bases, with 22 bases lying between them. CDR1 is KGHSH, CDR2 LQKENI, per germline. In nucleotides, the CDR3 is TGTGCCAGCTCGCTTAACCTACAGGGAACTATTACAGATACGCAGTATTTT. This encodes CASSLNLQGTITDTQYF.

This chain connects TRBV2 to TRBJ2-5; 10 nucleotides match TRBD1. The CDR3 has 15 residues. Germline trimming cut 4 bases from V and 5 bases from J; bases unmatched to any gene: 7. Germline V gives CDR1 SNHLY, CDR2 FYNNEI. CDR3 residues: CASSVGTGEVETQYF. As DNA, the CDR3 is TGTGCCAGCAGTGTAGGGACAGGGGAGGTTGAGACCCAGTACTTC.

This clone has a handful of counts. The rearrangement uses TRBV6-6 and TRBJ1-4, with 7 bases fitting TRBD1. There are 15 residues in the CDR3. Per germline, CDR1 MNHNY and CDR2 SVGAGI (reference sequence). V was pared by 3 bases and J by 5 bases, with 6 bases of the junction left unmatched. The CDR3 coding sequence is TGTGCCAGCAGTTATCGGGGACAGCCGAATGAAAAACTGTTTTTT. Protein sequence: CASSYRGQPNEKLFF.

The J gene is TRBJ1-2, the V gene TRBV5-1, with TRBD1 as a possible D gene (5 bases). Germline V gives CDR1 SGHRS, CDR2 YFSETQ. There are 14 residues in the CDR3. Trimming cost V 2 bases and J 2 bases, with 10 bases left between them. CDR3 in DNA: TGCGCCAGCAGCTTAAAGACAGAGAACTATGGCTACACCTTC. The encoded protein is CASSLKTENYGYTF.

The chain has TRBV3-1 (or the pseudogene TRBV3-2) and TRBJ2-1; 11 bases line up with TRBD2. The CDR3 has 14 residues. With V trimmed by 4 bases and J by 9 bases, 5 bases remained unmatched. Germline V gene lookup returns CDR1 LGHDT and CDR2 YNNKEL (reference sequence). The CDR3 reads CASSLGLADGEQFF. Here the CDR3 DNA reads TGTGCCAGCAGCCTGGGACTAGCGGACGGTGAGCAGTTCTTC.

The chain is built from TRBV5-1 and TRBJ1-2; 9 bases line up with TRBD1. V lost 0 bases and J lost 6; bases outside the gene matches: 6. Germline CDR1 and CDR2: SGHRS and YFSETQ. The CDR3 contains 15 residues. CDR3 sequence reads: CASSLGLQGADGYTF. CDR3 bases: TGCGCCAGCAGCTTGGGTTTACAGGGGGCCGATGGCTACACCTTC.

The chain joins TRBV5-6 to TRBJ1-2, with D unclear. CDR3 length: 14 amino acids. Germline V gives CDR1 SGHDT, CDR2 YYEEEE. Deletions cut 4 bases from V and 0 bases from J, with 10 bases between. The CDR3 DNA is TGTGCCAGCAGCCCTATTTATGCTAACTATGGCTACACCTTC. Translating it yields CASSPIYANYGYTF.